The 30 T cell receptor beta chains reported below all come from one sample, sequenced in a study of blood T cell repertoires in COVID-19. The method was immunoSEQ multiplex PCR; TCRdb's version includes in-frame clones alone and lacks a portion of them. The sample shows roughly 69,000 clones, roughly 90% of them seen only once. Sequenced material: peripheral blood. The receptors here all came from a man in his fifties or sixties with acute or convalescent COVID-19.

The chain employs TRBV15 and TRBJ1-1; tentative D call: TRBD1 (6 bases). This CDR3 comprises 14 residues. Germline values: CDR1 LNHNV, CDR2 YYDKDF (reference sequence). Trimming removed 9 bases at V and 0 bases at J, with 14 bases between. CDR3 amino acids: CATKSDSMNTEAFF. The CDR3, as DNA: TGTGCCACAAAATCGGACAGCATGAACACTGAAGCTTTCTTT.

Comment on this clone: The same CDR3 can be traced to other DNA sequences in this sample. The rearrangement uses TRBV5-1 and TRBJ2-5; TRBD2 matches at 8 bases. Trimming removed 4 bases from V and 2 bases from J; junction bases left unmatched: 4. The CDR3 loop spans 14 amino acids. CDR1 is SGHRS and CDR2 is YFSETQ in the germline V gene. CDR3 in DNA: TGCGCCAGCAGCCTGACTAGCGCTCAAGAGACCCAGTACTTC. It yields the protein CASSLTSAQETQYF.

This chain connects TRBV18 to TRBJ2-1; 7 bases map to TRBD2. In germline, CDR1 is KGHSH, CDR2 LQKENI. V was pared by 3 bases and J by 3 bases, with 11 bases of the junction left unmatched. The CDR3 consists of 17 residues. The CDR3 sequence is CASSPKGLMVVYNEQFF. The CDR3 bases are TGTGCCAGCTCACCGAAGGGACTAATGGTGGTCTACAATGAGCAGTTCTTC.

As to this clone: This CDR3 is also generated by other DNA sequences in the sample. The chain is built from TRBV10-3 and TRBJ2-7; D unresolved. The CDR3 spans 12 residues. Germline CDR1 is ENHRY and CDR2 is SYGVKD. V was pared by 6 bases and J by 0 bases, with 6 bases between. CDR3 amino acids: CAISSSSYEQYF. DNA for the CDR3: TGTGCCATCAGCTCGAGCTCCTACGAGCAGTACTTC.

The V and J genes are TRBV5-5 and TRBJ2-3; the match to TRBD1 covers 11 bases. After removal of 1 base from V and 7 bases from J, the junction contained 8 bases not matched to a gene. CDR1 is SGHKS, CDR2 YYEKEE, per germline (reference sequence). The CDR3 sequence is 16 residues long. The CDR3 spells CASSLYGTGGKNTQYF. Written as DNA, the CDR3 is TGTGCCAGCAGCTTGTATGGGACAGGGGGTAAGAATACGCAGTATTTT.

In this sample, this clone turned up a few times. The chain couples TRBV27 to TRBJ2-1; 9 positions agree with TRBD2. The CDR3 runs 15 residues. Germline V gives CDR1 MNHEY, CDR2 SMNVEV (reference sequence). The V segment lost 2 bases and the J segment 5 bases; nucleotides outside the gene matches: 4. Here the CDR3 DNA reads TGTGCCAGCAGTTTAAGGGCGGGAGGGAACAATGAGCAGTTCTTC. Amino acid sequence: CASSLRAGGNNEQFF.

The gene calls are TRBV4-1 and TRBJ2-7, with D possibly TRBD2 on 5 matching bases. Trimming stripped 1 base from V and 6 bases from J, with 7 bases between. The CDR3 totals 12 residues. The germline V gene encodes CDR1 MGHRA and CDR2 YSYEKL. CDR3 residues: CASSQVGGEQYF. CDR3 DNA sequence: TGCGCCAGCAGCCAAGTAGGAGGCGAGCAGTACTTC.

DNA of the CDR3: TGCAGCGTTGAAGATCTAAAAACTGAAGCTTTCTTT. Protein: CSVEDLKTEAFF. The J gene is TRBJ1-1, the V gene TRBV29-1, with D unclear. CDR3 length: 12 amino acids. Germline V CDR1 and CDR2: SQVTM, ANQGSEA. Trimming removed 0 bases from V and 5 bases from J, with 7 bases in between.

This chain connects TRBV5-1 to TRBJ2-7; 10 bases map to TRBD1. V was clipped by 0 bases and J by 0 bases; unmatched bases: 3. The CDR3 length is 16 residues. Germline CDR1 SGHRS, CDR2 YFSETQ. CDR3 in amino acids: CASSLDRDRGSYEQYF. The CDR3 bases are TGCGCCAGCAGCTTGGACCGGGACAGGGGCTCCTACGAGCAGTACTTC.

This clone has only one observation. The CDR3 loop is CATGTGMGEQYF. For the CDR3, the DNA is TGTGCCACCGGGACAGGGATGGGCGAGCAGTACTTC. The chain combines TRBV10-3 with TRBJ2-7; 9 bases align to TRBD1. The V gene end was trimmed by 10 bases and the J gene end by 6 bases; junction bases not matched to a gene: 7. CDR1 and CDR2 from the germline V gene are ENHRY and SYGVKD. The CDR3 loop spans 12 amino acids.

The rearrangement uses TRBV7-9 and TRBJ2-5, with D perhaps TRBD1 (6 bases). The V end lost 6 bases, the J end lost 5 bases, and 19 bases lay between the germline ends. The CDR3 runs to 15 residues. Germline V gene data show CDR1 as SEHNR and CDR2 as FQNEAQ (reference sequence). CDR3 sequence: CASSPTSGTSETQYF. The CDR3 nucleotides are TGTGCCAGCAGTCCGACCTCCGGGACATCGGAGACCCAGTACTTC.

This clone was counted only a few times. CDR3 bases: TGTGCCAGCAGAATGACTAGCGGGAGCCCGGGGGGCGGGGAGCTGTTTTTT. Its translation is CASRMTSGSPGGGELFF. This rearrangement joins TRBV11-2 to TRBJ2-2, with 12 bases identical to TRBD2. With V trimmed by 6 bases and J by 7 bases, 12 bases remained unmatched. Germline lookup yields CDR1 SGHAT and CDR2 FQNNGV. The CDR3 is 17 amino acids.

This chain connects TRBV6-5 to TRBJ2-7; D is ambiguous. Per germline, CDR1 MNHEY and CDR2 SVGAGI. CDR3 length equals 14 residues. The germline V and J ends were trimmed by 2 bases and 0 bases, with 8 bases remaining between them. CDR3 residues: CASSYEADSYEQYF. In DNA form, the CDR3 reads TGTGCCAGCAGTTACGAGGCAGACTCCTACGAGCAGTACTTC.

This chain connects TRBV6-5 to TRBJ2-7; tentative D call: TRBD1 (6 bases). With 5 bases removed from V and 2 bases from J, the gap between germline ends came to 10 bases. Germline lookup yields CDR1 MNHEY and CDR2 SVGAGI. This CDR3 spans 13 amino acids. CDR3 sequence reads: CASSRQETYEQYF. In nucleotides, the CDR3 is TGTGCCAGCAGTCGACAGGAAACCTACGAGCAGTACTTC.

The chain links TRBV4-1 to TRBJ2-5, with TRBD2 matching over 7 bases. V was pared by 1 base and J by 1 base, with 6 bases of the junction left unmatched. The CDR3 runs 16 residues. Germline V gene sequence: CDR1 MGHRA, CDR2 YSYEKL. In nucleotides, the CDR3 is TGCGCCAGCAGCCAAGGTTGGACTAGGGTCCAAGAGACCCAGTACTTC. This encodes CASSQGWTRVQETQYF.

The chain uses TRBV9 and TRBJ1-6; TRBD1 matches 7 bases. V gave up 3 bases and J gave up 5 bases; unmatched junction bases: 5. Germline V gene sequence: CDR1 SGDLS, CDR2 YYNGEE. CDR3 length: 15 residues. The CDR3 region has the DNA TGTGCCAGCAGCGAACAGGGGCCAAATAATTCACCCCTCCACTTT. Its translation is CASSEQGPNNSPLHF.

J is TRBJ1-4 and V is TRBV5-1, with D maybe TRBD1 (6 bases). CDR3 length equals 15 residues. The V end lost 2 bases, the J end lost 1 base, and 9 bases lay between the germline ends. Germline loops: CDR1 SGHRS, CDR2 YFSETQ. CDR3 DNA: TGCGCCAGCAGCTTACTAGGGGGAACTAATGAAAAACTGTTTTTT. Protein sequence: CASSLLGGTNEKLFF.

The chain couples TRBV6-5 to TRBJ2-1; D not certain. Germline V gene lookup returns CDR1 MNHEY and CDR2 SVGAGI. Trimming took off 5 bases at V and 4 bases at J, with 12 bases between the two ends. CDR3 size: 14 residues. The CDR3 protein is CASSPGRVYNEQFF. The CDR3 region has the DNA TGTGCCAGCAGTCCCGGTCGAGTTTACAATGAGCAGTTCTTC.

This clone has only one observation. The J gene is TRBJ2-3, the V gene TRBV18; maybe TRBD2 (5 bases). This CDR3 is 12 amino acids long. V was shortened by 6 bases and J by 5 bases, with 9 bases between the two germline ends. Germline-derived CDR1 and CDR2 are KGHSH and LQKENI. CDR3 nucleotides: TGTGCCAGCTCCCCCGGAGGAGATACGCAGTATTTT. Translated: CASSPGGDTQYF.

This CDR3 reads CASSKWTSGSWSYNEQFF. The CDR3 nucleotides read TGTGCCAGCAGCAAATGGACTAGCGGGAGTTGGTCCTACAATGAGCAGTTCTTC. This chain joins TRBV13 and TRBJ2-1; 13 bases agree with TRBD2. This CDR3 is 18 amino acids long. V trimming: 5 bases; J trimming: 1 base; junction bases outside the gene matches: 8. Germline CDR1 is PRHDT and CDR2 is FYEKMQ (reference sequence). Filled out from reference TRBV13 and TRBJ2-1, the complete variable domain reads AAGVIQSPRHLIKEKRETATLKCYPIPRHDTVYWYQQGPGQDPQFLISFYEKMQSDKGSIPDRFSAQQFSDYHSELNMSSLELGDSALYFCASSKWTSGSWSYNEQFFGPGTRLTVL.

V usage is TRBV5-6 and J usage is TRBJ1-2; D perhaps matches TRBD1 (5 bases). The CDR3 consists of 13 residues. The germline V gene encodes CDR1 SGHDT and CDR2 YYEEEE. V lost 5 bases, J lost 10 bases, and 18 bases lay in between. The CDR3 here is CASRYGTAENYTF. Written as DNA, the CDR3 is TGTGCCAGCAGATACGGGACTGCGGAGAACTACACCTTC. Looking up the rest from reference TRBV5-6 and TRBJ1-2 gives the full variable domain: DAGVTQSPTHLIKTRGQQVTLRCSPKSGHDTVSWYQQALGQGPQFIFQYYEEEERQRGNFPDRFSGHQFPNYSSELNVNALLLGDSALYLCASRYGTAENYTFGSGTRLTVV.

The rearrangement joins TRBV18 to TRBJ2-3; 7 bases align to TRBD2. V lost 0 bases to trimming and J lost 3 bases; unmatched junction nucleotides: 6. CDR3 size: 16 residues. Germline V gene sequence: CDR1 KGHSH, CDR2 LQKENI. CDR3 in amino acids: CASSPPGGRSTDTQYF. CDR3 in DNA: TGTGCCAGCTCACCACCGGGGGGGAGATCTACAGATACGCAGTATTTT.

The chain joins TRBV6-4 to TRBJ2-2; the D is unclear. This CDR3 is 13 amino acids long. V was clipped by 3 bases and J by 7 bases, with 9 bases between them. The V gene's germline CDR1 is MRHNA and CDR2 SNTAGT. The CDR3 DNA sequence: TGTGCCAGCAGTGATAACGAGATCGGGGAGCTGTTTTTT. It encodes CASSDNEIGELFF.

This chain uses TRBV6-5 with TRBJ2-3; 10 positions agree with TRBD2. Germline CDR1 and CDR2: MNHEY and SVGAGI. Unmatched junction bases numbered 9, after V lost 7 bases and J lost 5 bases. This CDR3 is 15 amino acids long. Here the CDR3 reads CASKELAGTRDTQYF. The CDR3 DNA sequence: TGTGCCAGCAAAGAACTAGCGGGAACACGAGATACGCAGTATTTT.

The chain is built from TRBV5-1 and TRBJ1-5; the match to TRBD1 covers 10 bases. The J segment lost 6 bases and the V segment lost 3 bases, leaving 6 bases of the junction unmatched. CDR1 and CDR2 from the germline V gene are SGHRS and YFSETQ. There are 15 residues in the CDR3. CDR3 in DNA: TGCGCCAGCAGCTGGACAGGGGGAAAAGGTCAGCCCCAGCATTTT. Translated: CASSWTGGKGQPQHF.

This sequence joins TRBV18 and TRBJ1-6; 8 nucleotides line up with TRBD1. The CDR3 spans 20 residues. J was trimmed by 0 bases and V by 4 bases; bases with no gene match: 14. The V gene's germline CDR1 is KGHSH and CDR2 LQKENI. The DNA for the CDR3 is TGTGCCAGCTCACAACGCGAGGACAGGGTCCAAAGCTCCTATAATTCACCCCTCCACTTT. Its translation is CASSQREDRVQSSYNSPLHF.

J is TRBJ1-1 and V is TRBV29-1; 8 bases agree with TRBD1. V shed 5 bases, J shed 0 bases, and the junction held 17 bases outside the gene matches. Germline V lookup: CDR1 SQVTM, CDR2 ANQGSEA. CDR3 size: 18 residues. The CDR3: CSVPGTGIVGIMNTEAFF. The CDR3 DNA sequence: TGCAGCGTTCCCGGGACAGGAATCGTTGGAATTATGAACACTGAAGCTTTCTTT. Combining the CDR3 with reference TRBV29-1 and TRBJ1-1 gives the whole variable domain SAVISQKPSRDICQRGTSLTIQCQVDSQVTMMFWYRQQPGQSLTLIATANQGSEATYESGFVIDKFPISRPNLTFSTLTVSNMSPEDSSIYLCSVPGTGIVGIMNTEAFFGQGTRLTVV.

This clone was seen once. This chain uses TRBV7-9 with TRBJ1-4; D is ambiguous. Per germline, CDR1 SEHNR and CDR2 FQNEAQ (reference sequence). CDR3 length equals 13 residues. V dropped 3 bases and J dropped 8 bases, with 10 bases sitting between them. CDR3: CASSLPGGEKLFF. CDR3 in DNA: TGTGCCAGCAGCTTGCCAGGAGGGGAAAAACTGTTTTTT.

This chain uses TRBV7-2 with TRBJ2-3, with 7 bases matching TRBD2. The CDR3 runs 12 residues. Germline CDR1 and CDR2: SGHTA and FQGNSA. The J segment lost 3 bases and the V segment lost 11 bases, leaving 5 bases of the junction unmatched. The CDR3 here is CAGGGRTDTQYF. The CDR3, as DNA: TGTGCCGGGGGGGGGAGAACAGATACGCAGTATTTT.

V and J are TRBV4-1 and TRBJ1-2; TRBD1 matches 7 bases. The CDR3 has 17 residues. The V and J ends lost 1 base and 6 bases, in that order; junction bases with no gene match: 14. In germline, CDR1 is MGHRA, CDR2 YSYEKL. The CDR3 DNA reads as TGCGCCAGCAGCCAAGTGCCCTTGTCGGGCAGGGGGAATGGCTACACCTTC. Amino acid sequence: CASSQVPLSGRGNGYTF.